These 3 T cell receptor beta chains share one sample of origin, sequenced in a study of response to subunit inactivated influenza vaccine. MiXCR, applied by TCRdb to the RT-PCR reads, yields one record per CDR3 protein. The table records 500,000 or so distinct CDR3 sequences, 9.5% to 12% of them present only once. The material was PBMCs from blood, obtained roughly 46 days after vaccination. These receptors came from a man in his fifties who received an inactivated influenza vaccine.

A few counts support this clonotype. The chain recombines TRBV27 with TRBJ2-7; TRBD1 might be the D (6 bases). Trimming pared 3 bases from V and 3 bases from J, leaving 18 bases between. The germline gives CDR1 MNHEY, CDR2 SMNVEV (reference sequence). The CDR3 consists of 16 residues. The CDR3, as DNA: TGTGCCAGCAGTTTGTCTCTCCAGGGGTCTTTCTACGAGCAGTACTTC. Translation gives CASSLSLQGSFYEQYF.

This clonotype showed up just a few times. This chain connects TRBV20-1 to TRBJ1-2; D may be TRBD1 (5 bases). Germline V gene data show CDR1 as DFQATT and CDR2 as SNEGSKA (reference sequence). Trimming removed 2 bases from V and 7 bases from J, with 14 bases in between. This CDR3 contains 13 residues. The CDR3 bases are TGCAGTGCTAGATCCGGGACCTCCCCTGGCTACACCTTC. Its translation is CSARSGTSPGYTF.

This clonotype was counted between two and nine times. This chain uses TRBV10-2 with TRBJ2-3; 7 nucleotides align to TRBD1. The CDR3 sequence is 13 residues long. In germline, CDR1 is WSHSY, CDR2 SAAADI. After removal of 4 bases from V and 10 bases from J, the junction contained 8 bases not matched to a gene. CDR3 amino acids: CASSGQGEGSQYF. The DNA for the CDR3 is TGCGCCAGCAGTGGTCAGGGGGAAGGGTCGCAGTATTTT.